The 14 T cell receptor beta chains in this list originate from one sample, sequenced in a study of blood T cell repertoires in COVID-19 (dated by TCRdb to the early 2020s). The library was generated by the immunoSEQ multiplex PCR assay. TCRdb provides this immuneACCESS table in a form limited to in-frame rearrangements. Some clones are lacking; in checked studies, under half of them reflect an unresolved V gene, and why the rest are absent is not known. In this sample the table shows roughly 77,000 clones, about four fifths of which occur a single time. The ten biggest clones cover more than 12% of the sample. Sample: peripheral blood. The receptor source for this set is a man between 60 and 75 years old with COVID-19, enrolled during active disease.

This clone appeared once. The chain couples TRBV5-5 to TRBJ2-2, with a weak D call TRBD2 (5 bases). Germline V gene sequence: CDR1 SGHKS, CDR2 YYEKEE (reference sequence). The V end lost 0 bases, the J end lost 5 bases, and 8 bases lay between the germline ends. The CDR3 runs to 14 residues. Here the CDR3 DNA reads TGTGCCAGCAGCTTGGGGCCGGGGACCGGGGAGCTGTTTTTT. It encodes CASSLGPGTGELFF.

The chain combines TRBV6-6 with TRBJ2-1; unclear D gene. V lost 2 bases to trimming and J lost 4 bases, with 9 bases between them. This CDR3 has 14 amino acids. Germline CDR1 is MNHNY and CDR2 is SVGAGI (reference sequence). CDR3 residues: CASSYGSGYNEQFF. As DNA, the CDR3 is TGTGCCAGCAGTTACGGATCGGGTTACAATGAGCAGTTCTTC.

The V and J genes are TRBV6-4 and TRBJ2-3; the D is unclear. This CDR3 is built from 13 residues. Trimming shortened V by 6 bases and J by 2 bases, and 9 bases separated the two germline ends. CDR1 MRHNA and CDR2 SNTAGT come from the germline V gene. CDR3 sequence: CASSPGHTDTQYF. DNA of the CDR3: TGTGCCAGCAGCCCAGGCCACACAGATACGCAGTATTTT.

V and J are TRBV20-1 and TRBJ2-7; a possible D gene is TRBD2 (6 bases). Per germline, CDR1 DFQATT and CDR2 SNEGSKA (reference sequence). The CDR3 contains 14 residues. V gave up 3 bases and J gave up 0 bases, with 12 bases separating them. CDR3: CSASGLANSYEQYF. In DNA, the CDR3 is TGCAGTGCTAGTGGGCTAGCGAACTCCTACGAGCAGTACTTC.

V is TRBV7-2 and J is TRBJ2-1, with D uncertain. CDR1 is SGHTA and CDR2 is FQGNSA in the germline V gene. The CDR3 spans 11 residues. V lost 5 bases and J lost 8, with 7 bases in between. The CDR3 region has the DNA TGTGCCAGCAGCCTGGCCTATGAGCAGTTCTTC. It codes for CASSLAYEQFF.

The chain has TRBV9 and TRBJ2-1; 10 bases map to TRBD2. The junction had 4 bases not matched to a gene; V was cut back by 1 base and J by 3 bases. CDR1 and CDR2 from the germline V gene are SGDLS and YYNGEE. This CDR3 has 16 amino acids. The CDR3 DNA is TGTGCCAGCAGCGTACAGGGACTAGCGATCTACAATGAGCAGTTCTTC. Residues: CASSVQGLAIYNEQFF.

This chain joins TRBV11-3 and TRBJ1-2; D gene unclear. The germline V gene has CDR1 SGHNT and CDR2 YENEEA. The V and J ends lost 1 base and 4 bases respectively, with 4 bases between them. The CDR3 runs 12 residues. The CDR3: CASSLGLYGYTF. The CDR3, as DNA: TGTGCCAGCAGCTTAGGGCTCTATGGCTACACCTTC.

The rearrangement links TRBV5-5 to TRBJ2-3, with D unclear. The germline V and J ends were trimmed by 5 bases and 6 bases, with 7 bases remaining between them. Per germline, CDR1 SGHKS and CDR2 YYEKEE (reference sequence). The CDR3 extends over 11 amino acids. In nucleotides, the CDR3 is TGTGCCAGCAGACTCGCGGATACGCAGTATTTT. This translates into CASRLADTQYF. Full variable domain (remainder filled in from reference TRBV5-5 and TRBJ2-3): DAGVTQSPTHLIKTRGQQVTLRCSPISGHKSVSWYQQVLGQGPQFIFQYYEKEERGRGNFPDRFSARQFPNYSSELNVNALLLGDSALYLCASRLADTQYFGPGTRLTVL.

V is TRBV18 and J is TRBJ2-7; D possibly corresponds to TRBD1 (6 bases). The CDR3 totals 14 residues. V was shortened by 3 bases and J by 6 bases, with 15 bases between the two germline ends. In germline, CDR1 is KGHSH, CDR2 LQKENI. CDR3 sequence (DNA): TGTGCCAGCTCACCCATCTCAGGGGCCGGCGAGCAGTACTTC. Its translation is CASSPISGAGEQYF.

Written as DNA, the CDR3 is TGTGCCAGCAGCTTGGGACTAGGACTGGATACGCAGTATTTT. As protein: CASSLGLGLDTQYF. The chain employs TRBV5-5 and TRBJ2-3; the D gene is possibly TRBD2 (6 bases). Deletions cut 0 bases from V and 6 bases from J, with 11 bases between. This CDR3 has 14 residues. Germline V gene lookup returns CDR1 SGHKS and CDR2 YYEKEE (reference sequence).

The J gene is TRBJ2-5, the V gene TRBV5-6; D perhaps matches TRBD1 (6 bases). The V and J ends lost 2 bases and 5 bases respectively, with 16 bases between them. Germline CDR1 SGHDT, CDR2 YYEEEE. The CDR3 is made up of 15 amino acids. The CDR3 sequence: CASSFLGGKEETQYF. The CDR3 DNA reads TGTGCCAGCAGCTTCCTTGGGGGCAAGGAGGAGACCCAGTACTTC.

The rearrangement links TRBV5-6 to TRBJ2-1, with 9 bases aligning to TRBD2. Unmatched junction bases numbered 6, after V lost 2 bases and J lost 3 bases. Germline assignment: CDR1 SGHDT and CDR2 YYEEEE. The CDR3 is made up of 16 amino acids. CDR3 DNA: TGTGCCAGCAGCTTCCTGGCAGCGGGAGGCTACAATGAGCAGTTCTTC. This gives the protein CASSFLAAGGYNEQFF.

This clone showed up just once. The gene calls are TRBV28 and TRBJ1-2, with no clear D. Trimming cost V 5 bases and J 2 bases, with 6 bases left between them. There are 12 residues in the CDR3. Germline V gives CDR1 MDHEN, CDR2 SYDVKM. The CDR3 nucleotides are TGTGCCAGCAGTAAACTCAACTATGGCTACACCTTC. Translating it yields CASSKLNYGYTF.

This clone showed up just once. V usage is TRBV7-9 and J usage is TRBJ2-5, with 10 bases aligning to TRBD2. This CDR3 spans 16 amino acids. Germline CDR1 SEHNR, CDR2 FQNEAQ (reference sequence). V dropped 1 base and J dropped 5; count of bases not matched to a gene: 7. The CDR3 nucleotides read TGTGCCAGCAGCTTAGAGGGGCTAGCGGGGGCGGAGACCCAGTACTTC. Protein product: CASSLEGLAGAETQYF.